The rows below give T cell receptor beta chains drawn from one sample of a study of healthy donors' naive CD4 and CD8 T cells. MiXCR was run by TCRdb on the reads, yielding one entry per CDR3 protein. The table shows about 180,000 distinct CDR3 sequences, with about four fifths occurring only once. The sample taken for sequencing was naive CD4+ and CD8+ T cells sorted from blood, pooled from several donors. These receptors came from a pool of human donors in good health; the sample pools cells from several healthy donors. The CDR3 runs from the conserved cysteine through the conserved F or W. Each record gives: J gene, V gene, D gene, clone size, CDR3 DNA, CDR3 protein. A D gene is named only where the DNA matches it firmly. Some rows mark clone size as missing; the rest say once, few, many or name a class of expanded clone.

J gene: TRBJ2-6
V gene: TRBV29-1
D gene: -
clone size: -
CDR3 DNA: TGCAGCGTTGTACCGGTCTCTGGGGCCAACGTCCTGACTTTC
CDR3 protein: CSVVPVSGANVLTF

J gene: TRBJ2-7
V gene: TRBV5-1
D gene: -
clone size: -
CDR3 DNA: TGTGCCAGCAGCGGACAAGCCTACGAGCAGTACTTC
CDR3 protein: CASSGQAYEQYF

J gene: TRBJ1-5
V gene: TRBV20-1
D gene: -
clone size: few
CDR3 DNA: TGCAGTGCTAGTAAGAGCCCCGCGGGGCAGCCCCAGCATTTT
CDR3 protein: CSASKSPAGQPQHF

J gene: TRBJ2-3
V gene: TRBV7-6
D gene: TRBD1
clone size: -
CDR3 DNA: TGTGCCAGCAGCTTGCCCCAGGGGGCAGATACGCAGTATTTT
CDR3 protein: CASSLPQGADTQYF

J gene: TRBJ2-2
V gene: TRBV7-9
D gene: -
clone size: -
CDR3 DNA: TGTGCCAGCAGCTCGCAGGGTCCCGGGGAGCTGTTTTTT
CDR3 protein: CASSSQGPGELFF

J gene: TRBJ2-1
V gene: TRBV20-1
D gene: -
clone size: few
CDR3 DNA: TGCAGTGCTAGAGGTGTGGGAATGTACAATGAGCAGTTCTTC
CDR3 protein: CSARGVGMYNEQFF

J gene: TRBJ1-5
V gene: TRBV11-2
D gene: -
clone size: -
CDR3 DNA: TGTGCCAGCAGCTTACTGGGGGATCAGCCCCAGCATTTT
CDR3 protein: CASSLLGDQPQHF

J gene: TRBJ2-7
V gene: TRBV6-5
D gene: -
clone size: -
CDR3 DNA: TGTGCCAGCAGTTACGAGGCAACCTACGAGCAGTACTTC
CDR3 protein: CASSYEATYEQYF

J gene: TRBJ2-6
V gene: TRBV29-1
D gene: -
clone size: -
CDR3 DNA: TGCAGCGTCGGTGGTTTGATGGGGACTGGGGCCAACGTCCTGACTTTC
CDR3 protein: CSVGGLMGTGANVLTF

J gene: TRBJ2-1
V gene: TRBV30
D gene: -
clone size: once
CDR3 DNA: TGTGCCTGGAGTGTACTAGTGAGTGGCAATGAGCAGTTCTTC
CDR3 protein: CAWSVLVSGNEQFF

J gene: TRBJ2-5
V gene: TRBV29-1
D gene: -
clone size: -
CDR3 DNA: TGCAGCGTTGTACAGCAAGAGACCCAGTACTTC
CDR3 protein: CSVVQQETQYF

J gene: TRBJ2-1
V gene: TRBV5-1
D gene: -
clone size: -
CDR3 DNA: TGCGCCAGCAGCTTGAGGGACCGCATATACAATGAGCAGTTCTTC
CDR3 protein: CASSLRDRIYNEQFF

J gene: TRBJ2-2
V gene: TRBV5-1
D gene: -
clone size: few
CDR3 DNA: TGCGCCAGCAGAGGGGGTAACACCGGGGAGCTGTTTTTT
CDR3 protein: CASRGGNTGELFF

J gene: TRBJ2-1
V gene: TRBV27
D gene: TRBD2
clone size: -
CDR3 DNA: TGTGCCAGCAGTTTATGGGGGGTAGCGGGTAGATCTTACAATGAGCAGTTCTTC
CDR3 protein: CASSLWGVAGRSYNEQFF

J gene: TRBJ2-1
V gene: TRBV29-1
D gene: -
clone size: -
CDR3 DNA: TGCAGCGTTGAACGGGATGACGGGTACAATGAGCAGTTCTTC
CDR3 protein: CSVERDDGYNEQFF

J gene: TRBJ2-7
V gene: TRBV6-2/TRBV6-3
D gene: -
clone size: -
CDR3 DNA: TGTGCCAGCAGTTACGGACTCGCCCTATCCTACGAGCAGTACTTC
CDR3 protein: CASSYGLALSYEQYF

J gene: TRBJ1-2
V gene: TRBV28
D gene: -
clone size: -
CDR3 DNA: TGTGCCAGCAGCCGACAGCCTAACTATGGCTACACCTTC
CDR3 protein: CASSRQPNYGYTF

J gene: TRBJ2-2
V gene: TRBV29-1
D gene: TRBD2
clone size: -
CDR3 DNA: TGCAGCGTTACGGGACTAGCGGGAGGCAGGGGCACCGGGGAGCTGTTTTTT
CDR3 protein: CSVTGLAGGRGTGELFF

J gene: TRBJ2-1
V gene: TRBV6-2/TRBV6-3
D gene: -
clone size: -
CDR3 DNA: TGTGCCAGCAGTGGTAATGAGCAGTTCTTC
CDR3 protein: CASSGNEQFF

J gene: TRBJ1-1
V gene: TRBV27
D gene: TRBD1
clone size: -
CDR3 DNA: TGTGCCAGCCGGGACAGAAAAACTGAAGCTTTCTTT
CDR3 protein: CASRDRKTEAFF

J gene: TRBJ1-1
V gene: TRBV4-1
D gene: -
clone size: -
CDR3 DNA: TGCGCCAGCAGCCACCTGACAGGCCCAAACACTGAAGCTTTCTTT
CDR3 protein: CASSHLTGPNTEAFF

J gene: TRBJ2-5
V gene: TRBV6-2/TRBV6-3
D gene: TRBD2
clone size: -
CDR3 DNA: TGTGCCAGCAGTTGGCGGGGGAGAGGAGAGACCCAGTACTTC
CDR3 protein: CASSWRGRGETQYF

J gene: TRBJ2-7
V gene: TRBV10-3
D gene: -
clone size: -
CDR3 DNA: TGTGCCATCAGTTGGGCCGGAGGAGAGCAGTACTTC
CDR3 protein: CAISWAGGEQYF

J gene: TRBJ2-7
V gene: TRBV29-1
D gene: TRBD1
clone size: -
CDR3 DNA: TGCAGCGTTGAAGAGGCGGCAGGGGGCGGCTACGAGCAGTACTTC
CDR3 protein: CSVEEAAGGGYEQYF

J gene: TRBJ2-1
V gene: TRBV29-1
D gene: -
clone size: -
CDR3 DNA: TGCAGCGTTTTCCCGAGTCCCCGGGACTACAATGAGCAGTTCTTC
CDR3 protein: CSVFPSPRDYNEQFF

J gene: TRBJ2-1
V gene: TRBV5-4
D gene: -
clone size: -
CDR3 DNA: TGTGCCAGCAGCACCGGGGTTACTAATGAGCAGTTCTTC
CDR3 protein: CASSTGVTNEQFF

J gene: TRBJ1-2
V gene: TRBV19
D gene: -
clone size: -
CDR3 DNA: TGTGCCAGTATCCCCACAGTTTCCAACTATGGCTACACCTTC
CDR3 protein: CASIPTVSNYGYTF

J gene: TRBJ2-7
V gene: TRBV6-6
D gene: TRBD1
clone size: -
CDR3 DNA: TGTGCCAGCAGTTACGCGGGACAGGGCTACGAGCAGTACTTC
CDR3 protein: CASSYAGQGYEQYF

J gene: TRBJ2-2
V gene: TRBV29-1
D gene: TRBD1
clone size: -
CDR3 DNA: TGCAGCGTTACTACAGGGGGCGCTGACACCGGGGAGCTGTTTTTT
CDR3 protein: CSVTTGGADTGELFF

J gene: TRBJ2-7
V gene: TRBV5-4
D gene: -
clone size: -
CDR3 DNA: TGTGCCAGCAGCTTGGGGAAGTCCTACGAGCAGTACTTC
CDR3 protein: CASSLGKSYEQYF

J gene: TRBJ2-3
V gene: TRBV6-2/TRBV6-3
D gene: -
clone size: few
CDR3 DNA: TGTGCCAGCAGTTACGCTGGGAGACTCAAGAACACAGATACGCAGTATTTT
CDR3 protein: CASSYAGRLKNTDTQYF

J gene: TRBJ1-1
V gene: TRBV29-1
D gene: TRBD1
clone size: -
CDR3 DNA: TGCAGCGGCGCGGGACAGTGGAACACTGAAGCTTTCTTT
CDR3 protein: CSGAGQWNTEAFF

J gene: TRBJ1-5
V gene: TRBV7-8
D gene: -
clone size: -
CDR3 DNA: TGTGCCAGCAGCTTAGTATATATCGACGGTGGCAATCAGCCCCAGCATTTT
CDR3 protein: CASSLVYIDGGNQPQHF

J gene: TRBJ1-2
V gene: TRBV6-5
D gene: TRBD1
clone size: -
CDR3 DNA: TGTGCCAGCAGTTACTCGAGCGGTGCAGGGGGATATGGCTACACCTTC
CDR3 protein: CASSYSSGAGGYGYTF

J gene: TRBJ1-1
V gene: TRBV29-1
D gene: -
clone size: -
CDR3 DNA: TGCAGCGCTGGGGGGAGGAACACTGAAGCTTTCTTT
CDR3 protein: CSAGGRNTEAFF

J gene: TRBJ2-3
V gene: TRBV6-2/TRBV6-3
D gene: -
clone size: -
CDR3 DNA: TGTGCCAGCAGTGTCGCCTCTAGCACAGATACGCAGTATTTT
CDR3 protein: CASSVASSTDTQYF

J gene: TRBJ2-7
V gene: TRBV29-1
D gene: -
clone size: -
CDR3 DNA: TGCAGCGTTGAGGAGACTTTCTCCTACGAGCAGTACTTC
CDR3 protein: CSVEETFSYEQYF

J gene: TRBJ2-5
V gene: TRBV20-1
D gene: TRBD2
clone size: -
CDR3 DNA: TGCAGTGCTAGAGACCTTTCCGGGACTAGGGTAGGAGAGACCCAGTACTTC
CDR3 protein: CSARDLSGTRVGETQYF